A selection of T cell receptor beta chains follows, all from one sample in a study of shared clonotypes between healthy human individuals. Sequencing used immunoSEQ multiplex PCR; TCRdb keeps in-frame clones, though not all of them. The sample shows more than 2 million clones, over 85% of them seen only once. Sequenced input: naive CD4+ T cells sorted from blood. Every receptor here comes from a man aged 18 to 35 in good health. The CDR3 runs from the conserved cysteine through the conserved F or W. D genes are given only for firm matches. A row's size may be missing; if present it is once, few, many or a size class.

D	length	J	V	size	DNA	CDR3
TRBD2	15	TRBJ2-3	TRBV5-1	-	TGCGCCAGCAGCTTGACGGGAGGGCCTTTAGATACGCAGTATTTT	CASSLTGGPLDTQYF
-	15	TRBJ1-2	TRBV7-9	-	TGTGCCAGCAGCCCCGCGGGACGAAGACACTATGGCTACACCTTC	CASSPAGRRHYGYTF
-	11	TRBJ2-7	TRBV5-6	-	TGTGCCAGCAGCTTAGCGAACGAGCAGTACTTC	CASSLANEQYF
TRBD2	15	TRBJ2-5	TRBV7-2	-	TGTGCCAGCAGCCCTACCGACGGGGGGAGAGAGACCCAGTACTTC	CASSPTDGGRETQYF
-	13	TRBJ2-1	TRBV6-5	-	TGTGCCAGCTCGTCAGTCTCCTACAATGAGCAGTTCTTC	CASSSVSYNEQFF
-	11	TRBJ2-7	TRBV2	-	TGTGCCAGCGTAAACGGTTACGAGCAGTACTTC	CASVNGYEQYF
-	13	TRBJ1-5	TRBV6-5	-	TGTGCCAGCACCCTACAGTACAATCAGCCCCAGCATTTT	CASTLQYNQPQHF
TRBD1	15	TRBJ1-2	TRBV5-1	few	TGCGCCAGCAGCTTGGGAGGGACAGCTAACTATGGCTACACCTTC	CASSLGGTANYGYTF
-	13	TRBJ1-1	TRBV18	-	TGTGCCAGCTCAGCCCGGGACGCTGACGTGGCTTTCTTT	CASSARDADVAFF
-	15	TRBJ2-7	TRBV6-5	-	TGTGCCAGCAGTCCCTCTAGCGTTTTTTCCTACGAGCAGTACTTC	CASSPSSVFSYEQYF
-	14	TRBJ2-7	TRBV18	few	TGTGCCAGCTCAATCGGTGGCGAGAATTACGAGCAGTACTTC	CASSIGGENYEQYF
-	11	TRBJ1-1	TRBV20-1	-	TGCAGTGCTGCGGAGAACACTGAAGCTTTCTTT	CSAAENTEAFF
TRBD2	17	TRBJ2-7	TRBV10-3	-	TGTGCCATCAGTGAGGCACCGGGGAGGGGCGCTACCTACGAGCAGTACTTC	CAISEAPGRGATYEQYF
TRBD1	15	TRBJ2-2	TRBV19	once	TGTGCCAGTAGTCCCTACGGACAGGGGGCCGGGGAGCTGTTTTTT	CASSPYGQGAGELFF
TRBD1	14	TRBJ2-5	TRBV5-1	-	TGCGCCAGCAGCGGCGGGACAGGGCAAGAGACCCAGTACTTC	CASSGGTGQETQYF
TRBD2	17	TRBJ2-7	TRBV7-2	-	TGTGCCAGCAGCACCCGACTAGCGGGAGGGCCGCCCTACGAGCAGTACTTC	CASSTRLAGGPPYEQYF
-	12	TRBJ1-1	TRBV28	-	TGTGCCAGCAGTTTAAGGGGCAGGGTCGCTTTCTTT	CASSLRGRVAFF
TRBD1	14	TRBJ2-7	TRBV18	-	TGTGCCAGCAGTTCCGGGACAGGGTGGTACGAGCAGTACTTC	CASSSGTGWYEQYF
TRBD1	14	TRBJ2-1	TRBV5-1	-	TGCGCCAGCAGCTCGGGACAGGGATACAATGAGCAGTTCTTC	CASSSGQGYNEQFF
-	13	TRBJ1-1	TRBV29-1	-	TGCAGCGTTGAGGGCAGTTTAAACACTGAAGCTTTCTTT	CSVEGSLNTEAFF
-	14	TRBJ2-2	TRBV18	-	TGTGCCAGCTCACCGAGGGCAAGCACCGGGGAGCTGTTTTTT	CASSPRASTGELFF
TRBD2	16	TRBJ2-1	TRBV2	once	TGTGCCAGCAGTGATGGGCTAGCGGGAACCTACAATGAGCAGTTCTTC	CASSDGLAGTYNEQFF
-	16	TRBJ2-2	TRBV27	-	TGTGCCAGCACCATGACCAGACCCCTGAACACCGGGGAGCTGTTTTTT	CASTMTRPLNTGELFF
-	14	TRBJ1-1	TRBV11-2	-	TGTGCCAGCAGCGCCAACAGGGTTGACACTGAAGCTTTCTTT	CASSANRVDTEAFF
-	13	TRBJ2-3	TRBV10-3	few	TGTGCCATCAGGGGGCTAGAGACGGATACGCAGTATTTT	CAIRGLETDTQYF
-	16	TRBJ1-1	TRBV7-9	-	TGTGCCAGCAGCTCAGGGGAGGGGGGGCCCCACACTGAAGCTTTCTTT	CASSSGEGGPHTEAFF
-	12	TRBJ2-7	TRBV14	-	TGTGCCAGCAGCCGGCTTTCCTACGAGCAGTACTTC	CASSRLSYEQYF
TRBD2	17	TRBJ2-1	TRBV25-1	-	TGTGCCAGCAGTGAATATCGGCTAGCGGGAAGGAAAAATGAGCAGTTCTTC	CASSEYRLAGRKNEQFF
TRBD1	15	TRBJ1-2	TRBV5-1	-	TGCGCCAGCAGCTCAGAGACAGGGGCCAACTATGGCTACACCTTC	CASSSETGANYGYTF
-	13	TRBJ1-1	TRBV6-6	-	TGTGCCAGCAGGGGATTGGGAAACACTGAAGCTTTCTTT	CASRGLGNTEAFF
TRBD2	18	TRBJ2-7	TRBV5-1	-	TGCGCCAGCAGCGCTTCTAGCGGGGGGCTAGAAAAACTCTACGAGCAGTACTTC	CASSASSGGLEKLYEQYF
TRBD1	14	TRBJ2-7	TRBV6-1	-	TGTGCCAGCACGACAGGGGGCGGTGACTACGAGCAGTACTTC	CASTTGGGDYEQYF
TRBD1	15	TRBJ1-1	TRBV5-1	-	TGCGCCAGCAGCTTGGAAGGGACAGGGAGCACTGAAGCTTTCTTT	CASSLEGTGSTEAFF
-	14	TRBJ2-3	TRBV12-5	-	TGTGCTAGTGGTTTGGAGAGGGTAGTAGATACGCAGTATTTT	CASGLERVVDTQYF
TRBD1	17	TRBJ2-1	TRBV7-2	-	TGTGCCAGCAGCTCCCAACCGGGACAGGGGGCGTACAATGAGCAGTTCTTC	CASSSQPGQGAYNEQFF
-	13	TRBJ2-5	TRBV28	-	TGTGCCAGCAGTTTTCAGGTGGGAGAGACCCAGTACTTC	CASSFQVGETQYF
-	13	TRBJ2-3	TRBV11-2	once	TGTGCCAGCAGAGAGGTGGGGTTACATACGCAGTATTTT	CASREVGLHTQYF
TRBD1	17	TRBJ1-3	TRBV28	-	TGTGCCAGCAGTTTATCTCAGGGGGTGAGCTCTGGAAACACCATATATTTT	CASSLSQGVSSGNTIYF
-	16	TRBJ2-1	TRBV23-1	-	TGCGCCAGCAGTCGGGGGCCCGGGACAAGATACAATGAGCAGTTCTTC	CASSRGPGTRYNEQFF
TRBD1	15	TRBJ1-4	TRBV9	-	TGTGCCAGCAGCTCCTCGGACAGGGGACCCGAAAAACTGTTTTTT	CASSSSDRGPEKLFF
-	16	TRBJ1-6	TRBV2	-	TGTGCCAGCAGTGACCTCGGGGGCACCTATAATTCACCCCTCCACTTT	CASSDLGGTYNSPLHF
TRBD2	16	TRBJ2-1	TRBV29-1	-	TGCAGCGTCACGGTGGGACTAGCGGGGCCCCACAATGAGCAGTTCTTC	CSVTVGLAGPHNEQFF
TRBD2	16	TRBJ2-1	TRBV5-1	-	TGCGCCAGCAGCGAAGGGACTAGCGGGAGGGCCGATGAGCAGTTCTTC	CASSEGTSGRADEQFF
-	16	TRBJ2-2	TRBV14	-	TGTGCCAGCAGCCAAGTTGGGGCCCTCCTTGTAGGGGAGCTGTTTTTT	CASSQVGALLVGELFF
TRBD1	14	TRBJ1-4	TRBV6-1	-	TGTGCCAGCAGGGGACAGGGCCGTAATGAAAAACTGTTTTTT	CASRGQGRNEKLFF
TRBD2	17	TRBJ2-5	TRBV30	once	TGTGCCTGGAGTGTAGCAAGGACTAGCGGGGGACAAGAGACCCAGTACTTC	CAWSVARTSGGQETQYF
-	13	TRBJ2-7	TRBV5-4	-	TGTGCCAGCAGCTTGGGAGGGAATCGCGAGCAGTACTTC	CASSLGGNREQYF
-	15	TRBJ2-2	TRBV4-1	-	TGCGCCAGCAGCCAAGAACTCCCGGACACCGGGGAGCTGTTTTTT	CASSQELPDTGELFF
TRBD1	15	TRBJ1-1	TRBV5-6	-	TGTGCCAGCAGCTTGGCGGGGACAGACGAGACTGAAGCTTTCTTT	CASSLAGTDETEAFF
-	16	TRBJ2-4	TRBV18	-	TGTGCCAGCTCTTCACAGGGATCGGCTGCCAAAAACATTCAGTACTTC	CASSSQGSAAKNIQYF
TRBD1	14	TRBJ1-1	TRBV6-5	few	TGTGCCAGCAGTTACCGGACAGGGAACACTGAAGCTTTCTTT	CASSYRTGNTEAFF
-	15	TRBJ2-1	TRBV10-3	-	TGTGCCATCAGTCCCTCCATGGGCTCCTACAATGAGCAGTTCTTC	CAISPSMGSYNEQFF
-	15	TRBJ2-5	TRBV14	-	TGTGCCAGCAGCCAAAGGAGGGGGCGCGGAGAGACCCAGTACTTC	CASSQRRGRGETQYF
-	14	TRBJ2-7	TRBV10-3	-	TGTGCCATCAGTGGTAAAGGGGCGGCCTACGAGCAGTACTTC	CAISGKGAAYEQYF
-	16	TRBJ2-6	TRBV2	-	TGTGCCAGCAGTGAATCGGGGCGCCAAGGGGCCAACGTCCTGACTTTC	CASSESGRQGANVLTF
-	13	TRBJ1-2	TRBV28	-	TGTGCCAGCAGGCCGGACGGTCCCTATGGCTACACCTTC	CASRPDGPYGYTF